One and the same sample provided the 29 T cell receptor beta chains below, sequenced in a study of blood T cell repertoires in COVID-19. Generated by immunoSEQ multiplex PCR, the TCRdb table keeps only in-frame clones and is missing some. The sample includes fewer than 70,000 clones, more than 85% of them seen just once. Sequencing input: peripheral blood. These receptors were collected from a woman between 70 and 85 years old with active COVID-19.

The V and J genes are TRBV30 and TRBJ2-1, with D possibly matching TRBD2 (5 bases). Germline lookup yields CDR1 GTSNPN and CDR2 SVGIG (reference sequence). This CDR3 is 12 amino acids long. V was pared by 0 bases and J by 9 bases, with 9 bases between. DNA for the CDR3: TGTGCCTGGAGTGTACTAGTCGGTGAGCAGTTCTTC. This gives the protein CAWSVLVGEQFF.

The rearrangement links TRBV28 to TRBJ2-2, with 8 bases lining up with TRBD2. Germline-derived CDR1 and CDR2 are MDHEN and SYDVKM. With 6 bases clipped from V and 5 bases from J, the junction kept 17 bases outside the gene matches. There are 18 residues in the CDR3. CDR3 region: CASRPPRGAGERTGELFF. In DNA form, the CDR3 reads TGTGCCAGCAGGCCTCCCCGGGGAGCGGGAGAGAGGACCGGGGAGCTGTTTTTT.

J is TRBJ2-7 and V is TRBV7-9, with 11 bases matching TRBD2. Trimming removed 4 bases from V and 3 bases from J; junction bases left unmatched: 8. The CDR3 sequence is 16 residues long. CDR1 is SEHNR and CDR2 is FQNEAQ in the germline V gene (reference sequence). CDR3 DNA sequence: TGTGCCAGCAGCTCCGTCACTAGCGGGAGTTTCTACGAGCAGTACTTC. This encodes CASSSVTSGSFYEQYF.

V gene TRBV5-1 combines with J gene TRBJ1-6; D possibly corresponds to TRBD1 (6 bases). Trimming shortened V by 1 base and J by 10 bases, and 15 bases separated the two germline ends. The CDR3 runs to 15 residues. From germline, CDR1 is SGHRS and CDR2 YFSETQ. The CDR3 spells CASSLLRDNGSPLHF. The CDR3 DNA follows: TGCGCCAGCAGCTTGCTCCGGGACAACGGGTCACCCCTCCACTTT.

CDR3: CASSHKLAGAQEGTDTQYF. CDR3 bases: TGTGCCAGCAGCCATAAACTAGCGGGAGCACAAGAAGGCACAGATACGCAGTATTTT. The J gene is TRBJ2-3, the V gene TRBV4-2; 11 bases line up with TRBD2. Per the germline V gene, CDR1 is LGHNA and CDR2 is YNFKEQ. CDR3 length: 19 residues. V was pared by 3 bases and J by 1 base, with 12 bases of the junction left unmatched.

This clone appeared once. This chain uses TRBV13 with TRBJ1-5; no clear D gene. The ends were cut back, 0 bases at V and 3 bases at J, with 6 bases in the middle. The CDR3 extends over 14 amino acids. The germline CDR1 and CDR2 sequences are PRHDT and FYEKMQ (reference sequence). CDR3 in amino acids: CASSLGQSNQPQHF. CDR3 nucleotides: TGTGCCAGCAGCTTAGGACAGTCCAATCAGCCCCAGCATTTT.

The CDR3 here is CASAIDRGRNTIYF. DNA for the CDR3: TGTGCCAGCGCCATCGACAGGGGAAGAAACACCATATATTTT. This chain links TRBV18 with TRBJ1-3, with TRBD1 matching over 8 bases. CDR3 length equals 14 residues. Trimming at V came to 8 bases and at J to 5 bases, leaving 8 bases not matched to a gene. Per germline, CDR1 KGHSH and CDR2 LQKENI.

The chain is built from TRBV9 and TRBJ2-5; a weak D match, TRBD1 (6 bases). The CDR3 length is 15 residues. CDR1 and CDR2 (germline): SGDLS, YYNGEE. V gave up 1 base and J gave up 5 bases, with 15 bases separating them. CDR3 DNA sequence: TGTGCCAGCAGCGTACAGACAGGCCAGGGGGAGACCCAGTACTTC. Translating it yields CASSVQTGQGETQYF. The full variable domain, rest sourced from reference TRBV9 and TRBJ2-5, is DSGVTQTPKHLITATGQRVTLRCSPRSGDLSVYWYQQSLDQGLQFLIQYYNGEERAKGNILERFSAQQFPDLHSELNLSSLELGDSALYFCASSVQTGQGETQYFGPGTRLLVL.

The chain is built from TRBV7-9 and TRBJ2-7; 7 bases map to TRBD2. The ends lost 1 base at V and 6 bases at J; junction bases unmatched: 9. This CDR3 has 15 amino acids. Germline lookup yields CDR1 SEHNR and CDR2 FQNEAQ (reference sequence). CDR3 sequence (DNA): TGTGCCAGCAGCTTAGGGGAGGGCTCCATGGCCGAGCAGTACTTC. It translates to CASSLGEGSMAEQYF.

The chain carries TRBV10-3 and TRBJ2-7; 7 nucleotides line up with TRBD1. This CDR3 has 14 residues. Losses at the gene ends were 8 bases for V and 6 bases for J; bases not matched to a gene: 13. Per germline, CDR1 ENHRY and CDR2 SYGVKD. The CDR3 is CAISPDREGSEQYF. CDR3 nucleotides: TGTGCCATCTCCCCCGACAGGGAAGGGTCCGAGCAGTACTTC.

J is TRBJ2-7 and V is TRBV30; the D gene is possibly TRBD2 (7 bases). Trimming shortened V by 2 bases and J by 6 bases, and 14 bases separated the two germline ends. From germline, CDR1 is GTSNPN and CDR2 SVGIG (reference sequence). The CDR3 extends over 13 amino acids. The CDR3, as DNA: TGTGCCTGGAGTTGGGGGGGGGCGGTCGAGCAGTACTTC. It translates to CAWSWGGAVEQYF.

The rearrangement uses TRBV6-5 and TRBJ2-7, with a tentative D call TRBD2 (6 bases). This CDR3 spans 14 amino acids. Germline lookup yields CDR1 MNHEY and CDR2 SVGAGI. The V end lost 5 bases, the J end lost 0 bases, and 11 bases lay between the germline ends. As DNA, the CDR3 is TGTGCCAGCAGTCCGGGACTCAACTCCTACGAGCAGTACTTC. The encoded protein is CASSPGLNSYEQYF.

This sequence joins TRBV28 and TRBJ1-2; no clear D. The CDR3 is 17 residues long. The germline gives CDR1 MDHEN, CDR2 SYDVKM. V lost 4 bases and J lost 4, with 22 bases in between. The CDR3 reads CASSSEPLWSPSYGYTF. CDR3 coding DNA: TGTGCCAGCAGTTCCGAACCCCTGTGGAGTCCGTCCTATGGCTACACCTTC.

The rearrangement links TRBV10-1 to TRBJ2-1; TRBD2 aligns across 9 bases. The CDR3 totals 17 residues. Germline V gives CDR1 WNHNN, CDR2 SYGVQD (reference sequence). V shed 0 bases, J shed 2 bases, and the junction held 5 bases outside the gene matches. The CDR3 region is CASSESIGGRAYNEQFF. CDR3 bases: TGCGCCAGCAGTGAGTCGATCGGCGGGAGGGCCTACAATGAGCAGTTCTTC.

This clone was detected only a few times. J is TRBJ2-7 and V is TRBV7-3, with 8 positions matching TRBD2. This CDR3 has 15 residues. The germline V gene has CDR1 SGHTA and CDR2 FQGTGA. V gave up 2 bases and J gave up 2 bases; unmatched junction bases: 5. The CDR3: CASSLGIAGTYEQYF. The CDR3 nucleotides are TGTGCCAGCAGCTTAGGGATAGCGGGAACCTACGAGCAGTACTTC.

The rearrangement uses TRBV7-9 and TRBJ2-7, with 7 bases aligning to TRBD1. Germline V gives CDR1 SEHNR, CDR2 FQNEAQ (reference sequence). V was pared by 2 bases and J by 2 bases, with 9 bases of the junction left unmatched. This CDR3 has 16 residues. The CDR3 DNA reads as TGTGCCAGCAGCTTACGTATGGAGACAGGGACCTACGAGCAGTACTTC. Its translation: CASSLRMETGTYEQYF.

The CDR3 here is CASSLARGLAGRFSDSGEQYF. CDR3 coding DNA: TGTGCCAGCAGCTTAGCGCGGGGACTAGCGGGAAGGTTCTCCGACTCGGGCGAGCAGTACTTC. The rearrangement links TRBV7-2 to TRBJ2-7, with TRBD2 matching 13 bases. In germline, CDR1 is SGHTA, CDR2 FQGNSA. J was trimmed by 6 bases and V by 0 bases; bases with no gene match: 20. The CDR3 length is 21 residues.

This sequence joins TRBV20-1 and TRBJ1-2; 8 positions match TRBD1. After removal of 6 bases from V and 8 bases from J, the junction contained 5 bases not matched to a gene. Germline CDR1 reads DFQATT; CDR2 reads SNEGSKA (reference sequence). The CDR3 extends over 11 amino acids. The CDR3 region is CSARQGNGYTF. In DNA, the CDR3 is TGCAGTGCCCGACAGGGGAACGGCTACACCTTC.

The CDR3 DNA follows: TGTGCCAGCAGCATGACCGGGACAGGGAGCTCTGGAAACACCATATATTTT. This sequence encodes CASSMTGTGSSGNTIYF. The chain combines TRBV11-2 with TRBJ1-3; 9 bases fit TRBD1. Unmatched junction bases numbered 8, after V lost 5 bases and J lost 0 bases. In germline, CDR1 is SGHAT, CDR2 FQNNGV. The CDR3 sequence is 17 residues long.

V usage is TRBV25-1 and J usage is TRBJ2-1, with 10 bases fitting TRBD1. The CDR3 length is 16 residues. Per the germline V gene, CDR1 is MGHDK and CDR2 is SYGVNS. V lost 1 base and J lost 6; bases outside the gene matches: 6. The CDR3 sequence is CASSESGQGRFNEQFF. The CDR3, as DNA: TGTGCCAGCAGTGAATCGGGACAGGGGAGATTCAATGAGCAGTTCTTC. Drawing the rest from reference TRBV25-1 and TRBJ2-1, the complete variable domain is EADIYQTPRYLVIGTGKKITLECSQTMGHDKMYWYQQDPGMELHLIHYSYGVNSTEKGDLSSESTVSRIRTEHFPLTLESARPSHTSQYLCASSESGQGRFNEQFFGPGTRLTVL.

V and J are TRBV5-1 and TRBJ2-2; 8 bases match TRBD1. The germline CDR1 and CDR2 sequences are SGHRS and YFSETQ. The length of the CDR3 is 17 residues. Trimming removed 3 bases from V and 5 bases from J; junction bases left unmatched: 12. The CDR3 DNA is TGCGCCAGCAGCTACGCATCGTGGAGGACAGGGACCGGGGAGCTGTTTTTT. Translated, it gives CASSYASWRTGTGELFF.

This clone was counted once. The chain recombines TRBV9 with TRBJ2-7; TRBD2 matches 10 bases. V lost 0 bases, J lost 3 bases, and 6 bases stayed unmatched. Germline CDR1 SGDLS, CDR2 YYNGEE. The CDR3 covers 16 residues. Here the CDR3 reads CASSVGGLAGVYEQYF. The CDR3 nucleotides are TGTGCCAGCAGCGTAGGGGGCCTAGCGGGAGTCTACGAGCAGTACTTC.

CDR3 sequence: CASSLERGRTAFF. The DNA of the CDR3 is TGTGCCAGCAGCCTGGAAAGGGGGCGAACGGCTTTCTTT. The chain joins TRBV7-3 to TRBJ1-1, with 7 bases fitting TRBD1. The CDR3 sequence is 13 residues long. Unmatched junction bases numbered 11, after V lost 5 bases and J lost 11 bases. Germline CDR1 SGHTA, CDR2 FQGTGA.

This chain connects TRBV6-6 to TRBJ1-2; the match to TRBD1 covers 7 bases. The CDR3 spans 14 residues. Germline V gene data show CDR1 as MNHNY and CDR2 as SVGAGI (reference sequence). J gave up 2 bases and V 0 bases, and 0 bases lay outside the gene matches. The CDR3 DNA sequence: TGTGCCAGCAGTTACTCAGGGGGCAACTATGGCTACACCTTC. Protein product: CASSYSGGNYGYTF.

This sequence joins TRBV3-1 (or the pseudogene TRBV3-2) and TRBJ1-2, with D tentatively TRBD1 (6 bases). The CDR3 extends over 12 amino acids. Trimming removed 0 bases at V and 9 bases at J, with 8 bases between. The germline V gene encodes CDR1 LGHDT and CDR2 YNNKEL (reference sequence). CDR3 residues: CASSQDRGSYTF. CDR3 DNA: TGTGCCAGCAGCCAAGACAGGGGCAGCTACACCTTC.

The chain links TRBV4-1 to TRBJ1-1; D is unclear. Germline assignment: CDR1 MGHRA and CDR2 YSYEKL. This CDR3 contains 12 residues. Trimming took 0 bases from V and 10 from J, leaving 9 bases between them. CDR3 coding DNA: TGCGCCAGCAGCCAAGATACGGTACGAGCTTTCTTT. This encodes CASSQDTVRAFF.

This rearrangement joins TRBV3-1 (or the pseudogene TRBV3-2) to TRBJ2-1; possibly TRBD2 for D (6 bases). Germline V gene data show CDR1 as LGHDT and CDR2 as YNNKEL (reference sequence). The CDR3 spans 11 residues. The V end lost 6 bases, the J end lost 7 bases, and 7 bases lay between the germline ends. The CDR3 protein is CASSGGNEQFF. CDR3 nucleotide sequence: TGTGCCAGCAGTGGGGGGAATGAGCAGTTCTTC.

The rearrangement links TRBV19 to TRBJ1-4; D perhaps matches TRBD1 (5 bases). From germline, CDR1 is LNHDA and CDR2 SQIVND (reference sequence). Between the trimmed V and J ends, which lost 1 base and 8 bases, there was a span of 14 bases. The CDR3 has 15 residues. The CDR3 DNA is TGTGCCAGTAGTATAGGGGACTCCGGCAACGAAAAACTGTTTTTT. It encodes CASSIGDSGNEKLFF.

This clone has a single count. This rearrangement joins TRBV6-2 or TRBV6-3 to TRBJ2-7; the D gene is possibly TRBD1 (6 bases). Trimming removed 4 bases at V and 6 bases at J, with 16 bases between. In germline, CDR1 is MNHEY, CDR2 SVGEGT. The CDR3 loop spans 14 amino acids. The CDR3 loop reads CASSFNRAGSEQYF. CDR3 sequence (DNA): TGTGCCAGCAGTTTCAACAGGGCTGGTAGCGAGCAGTACTTC.